The sequence of this T cell receptor beta chain was determined in a study of shared clonotypes between healthy human individuals (dated by TCRdb to about 2020). About the investigation overall: A couple of women and a few men aged 18 to 49 years were included in the cohort. For each donor, three plates each were used for CD4 naive and CD4 memory, two plates were used for CD8 naive, and one plate was used for CD8 memory. To increase sequencing depth and limit assay-specific biases, different laboratories used diverse techniques to prepare libraries and sequence TCR repertoires. Per donor, leukapheresis produced somewhere between about 0.85 and 10 billion PBMCs. To estimate repertoire size and how much clonotypes are shared between individuals, the study performed deep sequencing of blood TCR repertoires from about five healthy adults. Broad study findings and their caveats: The genetic and exposure-history diversity represented was limited by the small number of donors. Sampling was limited to blood, and TCR repertoires in tissue likely differ from TCR repertoires in blood. Clonotypes shared by all four sorted-subset donors showed higher generation probabilities than non-shared clonotypes. Rarefaction of sorted-subset datasets indicated incomplete sequencing despite the large sequencing depth. Larger estimated clonotype richness was generally found for naive subsets than for memory subsets. Based on pairwise subsampling, the degree of clonotype sharing among donors was expected to be affected by sequencing depth. Sharing across several donors was observed for about 5% of naive CD4, 3% to 3.5% of naive CD8, 2% to 2.5% of memory CD4, and roughly 0.4% of memory CD8 clonotypes.

Using the deep immunoSEQ assay, TCR CDR3 regions were amplified from genomic DNA by multiplex PCR. Extracted genomic DNA from each cell subset was spread evenly across all wells of several immunoSEQ 96-well plates, with each plate serving as a replicate. Each replicate PCR for sorted subsets received 200 ng genomic DNA, equal to tens of thousands of T cell genomes. Purified libraries were measured with a Qubit 3.0 fluorometer, size-checked on a Bioanalyzer 2100, and measured again with the KAPA Library Quantification kit. A separate single-read 150-cycle Illumina NextSeq 550 flow cell was used to sequence each immunoSEQ 96-well plate. The authors processed their data as follows. Because the immunoSEQ output included only junctional sequences and no quality scores, the filtering could not be the same as the filtering used for full-length reads. To assign V/J genes and CDR3, sequences were annotated using PyIR, a Python wrapper for IgBLAST v1.9, with IMGT germline references. Reads were removed for weak V/J assignments (E-value above 1e-6), missing CDR3, stop codons, out-of-frame junctions, or ambiguous translated residues. V3J clonotypes were defined as sequences sharing the same inferred V gene, J gene, and CDR3 amino acid sequence. To compute the percentage overlap between repertoires, the number of shared unique clonotypes was divided by the size of the smaller repertoire. Three approaches were used to assess repertoire richness: RTK rarefaction, the Chao1 estimator, and Recon v2.1 estimates of unobserved clonotypes. Generation probabilities were computed with OLGA for all TCRbeta clonotypes obtained by the gDNA method from a few donors. This immuneACCESS table, as held by TCRdb, lists in-frame sequences with V and J called but not all clones. Of the missing ones, under half trace to an unresolved V gene in checked studies; the others have no known cause. V and J calls and clone size follow that table, whereas D and trimming were derived from the DNA. This sample lists roughly 2.5 million clones; approximately 90% were detected once. The ten largest clones represent over 0.12% of the sample.

CDR1 LNHNV and CDR2 YYDKDF are derived from the germline V gene (reference sequence). The CDR3 starts with the cysteine, ends with the phenylalanine, and has 14 residues. Only the CDR3 DNA is retained, 42 bases long and in frame from the first base. V gives up 0 bases and J gives up 4 bases, and the segment between their germline ends measures 9 bases. Comment on this clone: There is no known antigen for this receptor. Base qualities are not provided; no much larger clone lies one nucleotide away.

Donors were healthy HIV-negative adults with no recently reported acute infections or vaccinations. All donors were Caucasian adults living in Nashville, Tennessee, USA. CD4+ T cells were enriched by magnetic negative selection, after which naive cells were positively selected on CD45RA and the negative fraction was taken as the memory subset. Blood was obtained by leukapheresis, after which PBMCs were separated by Ficoll-Histopaque density gradient centrifugation and cryopreserved in liquid nitrogen vapor phase. Analytical flow cytometry was used to check the purity and quantity of each magnetically sorted T cell population. From each sorted fraction, genomic DNA was isolated and quantified by UV absorbance on a Nanodrop 2000c.

What was sequenced was naive CD4+ T cells sorted from blood. The label giving this sample's cell subset or site can be read as: CD45RA+ positively selected. This TCR came from a man aged 18-30 years in good health. This sequence uses TRBV15 and TRBJ1-2; the D gene is possibly TRBD1, with 5 bases matching. The bases are TGTGCCACCAGCAGAGAAGGGGTTCGCTATGGCTACACCTTC. This gives the protein CATSREGVRYGYTF. Beyond the CDR3, the reference TRBV15 and TRBJ1-2 genes provide the residues; the full variable domain reads: DAMVIQNPRYQVTQFGKPVTLSCSQTLNHNVMYWYQQKSSQAPKLLFHYYDKDFNNEADTPDNFQSRRPNTSFCFLDIRSPGLGDTAMYLCATSREGVRYGYTFGSGTRLTVV.